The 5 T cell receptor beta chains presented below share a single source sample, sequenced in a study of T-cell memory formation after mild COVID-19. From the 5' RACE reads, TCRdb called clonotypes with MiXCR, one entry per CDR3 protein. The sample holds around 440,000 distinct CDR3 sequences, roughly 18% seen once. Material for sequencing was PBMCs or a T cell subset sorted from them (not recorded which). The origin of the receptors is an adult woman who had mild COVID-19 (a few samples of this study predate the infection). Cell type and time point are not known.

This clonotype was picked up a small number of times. CDR3 nucleotides: TGTGCCAGCAGCTTGTCCCCAGCGGGGGAGAAAAACATTCAGTACTTC. It specifies CASSLSPAGEKNIQYF. The gene calls are TRBV5-6 and TRBJ2-4, with 8 bases lining up with TRBD2. The CDR3 has 16 residues. Germline CDR1 and CDR2: SGHDT and YYEEEE. V was clipped by 1 base and J by 4 bases; unmatched bases: 7.

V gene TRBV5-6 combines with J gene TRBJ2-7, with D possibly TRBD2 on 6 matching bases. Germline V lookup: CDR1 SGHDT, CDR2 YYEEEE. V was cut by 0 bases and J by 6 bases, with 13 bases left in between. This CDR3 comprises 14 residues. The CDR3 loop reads CASSLVHGGIEQYF. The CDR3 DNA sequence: TGTGCCAGCAGCTTGGTACATGGGGGGATCGAGCAGTACTTC. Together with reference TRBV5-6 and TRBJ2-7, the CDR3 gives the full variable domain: DAGVTQSPTHLIKTRGQQVTLRCSPKSGHDTVSWYQQALGQGPQFIFQYYEEEERQRGNFPDRFSGHQFPNYSSELNVNALLLGDSALYLCASSLVHGGIEQYFGPGTRLTVT.

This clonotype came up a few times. As DNA, the CDR3 is TGTGCCAGCAGCTTGCTAGGGGTTGAAAAACTGTTTTTT. It is translated as CASSLLGVEKLFF. The V gene is TRBV5-8, the J gene TRBJ1-4; possible D gene TRBD1, 5 bases. Germline-derived CDR1 and CDR2 are SGHTS and YDEGEE. V was pared by 1 base and J by 7 bases, with 8 bases between. The CDR3 has 13 residues.

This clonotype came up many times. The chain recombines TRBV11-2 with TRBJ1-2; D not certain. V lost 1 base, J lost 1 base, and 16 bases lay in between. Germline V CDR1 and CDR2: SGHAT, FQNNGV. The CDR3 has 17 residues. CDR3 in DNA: TGTGCCAGCAGCTTAGGTACCGGTGGCCCTAATAACTATGGCTACACCTTC. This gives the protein CASSLGTGGPNNYGYTF.

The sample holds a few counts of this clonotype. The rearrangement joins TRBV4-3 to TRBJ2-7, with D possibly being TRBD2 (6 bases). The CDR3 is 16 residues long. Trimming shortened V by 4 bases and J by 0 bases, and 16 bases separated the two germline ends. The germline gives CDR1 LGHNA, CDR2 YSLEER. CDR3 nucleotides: TGCGCCAGCAGCCTGTCTGAGGCGGGACCCTCCTACGAGCAGTACTTC. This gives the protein CASSLSEAGPSYEQYF.